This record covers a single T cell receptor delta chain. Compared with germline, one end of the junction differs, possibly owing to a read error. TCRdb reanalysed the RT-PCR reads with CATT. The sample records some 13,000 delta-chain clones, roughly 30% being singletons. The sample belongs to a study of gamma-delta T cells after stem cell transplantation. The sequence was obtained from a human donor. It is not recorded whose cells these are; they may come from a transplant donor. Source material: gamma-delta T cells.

CDR3: CACDTVLGAISLDTRQMFF. The CDR3, as DNA: TGTGCCTGTGACACCGTCCTGGGGGCTATCTCCTTGGACACCCGACAGATGTTTTTC. This chain joins TRDV2 and TRDJ3; 7 positions match TRDD3. CDR3 length: 19 residues. Looked up from germline, CDR1 is GEAIGNYY and CDR2 is EKD.